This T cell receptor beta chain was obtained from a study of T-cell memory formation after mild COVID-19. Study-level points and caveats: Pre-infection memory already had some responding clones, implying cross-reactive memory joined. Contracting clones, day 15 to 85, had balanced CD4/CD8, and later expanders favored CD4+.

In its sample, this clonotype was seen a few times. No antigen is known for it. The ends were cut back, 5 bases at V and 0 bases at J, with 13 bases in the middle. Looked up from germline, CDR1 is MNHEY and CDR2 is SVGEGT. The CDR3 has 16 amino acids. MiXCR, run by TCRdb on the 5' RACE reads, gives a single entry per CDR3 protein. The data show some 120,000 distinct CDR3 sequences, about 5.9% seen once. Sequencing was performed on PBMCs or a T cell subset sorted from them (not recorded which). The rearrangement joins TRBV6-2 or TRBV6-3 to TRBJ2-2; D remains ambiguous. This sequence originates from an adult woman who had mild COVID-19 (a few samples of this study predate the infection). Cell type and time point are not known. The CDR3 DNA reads TGTGCCAGCAGTCCATCTAGGACGGCGAACACCGGGGAGCTGTTTTTT. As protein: CASSPSRTANTGELFF.